The 24 T cell receptor beta chains listed next were all sequenced from one sample in a study of early T cells in non-severe SARS-CoV-2 infection. TCRdb re-called the 5' RACE reads with MiXCR, one entry per CDR3 protein. The sample shows about 33,000 distinct CDR3 sequences, approximately 6.9% of them seen only once. The sample taken for sequencing was whole blood. These receptors all stem from an adult who was a healthcare worker with PCR-confirmed SARS-CoV-2 infection or an uninfected control (not recorded which).

Ten or more counts support this clonotype. V and J are TRBV19 and TRBJ1-2; D ambiguous. The V end lost 8 bases, the J end lost 1 base, and 20 bases lay between the germline ends. This CDR3 is built from 16 residues. The germline CDR1 and CDR2 sequences are LNHDA and SQIVND (reference sequence). CDR3 DNA: TGTGCCAGTCTTCCCCCTAATCGGCAGCGTAACTATGGCTACACCTTC. Its translation is CASLPPNRQRNYGYTF.

This clonotype has at least ten counts. The CDR3 spells CASSHGTPTEPGGYTF. The CDR3 nucleotides read TGTGCCAGCAGCCACGGGACCCCGACAGAGCCCGGTGGCTACACCTTC. V gene TRBV5-6 combines with J gene TRBJ1-2; possible D gene TRBD1, 5 bases. This CDR3 has 16 amino acids. The germline V gene encodes CDR1 SGHDT and CDR2 YYEEEE. Trimming removed 4 bases from V and 7 bases from J, with 23 bases in between.

This clonotype showed up many times. The V gene is TRBV6-6, the J gene TRBJ2-7; D gene unclear. Germline CDR1 and CDR2: MNHNY and SVGAGI (reference sequence). CDR3 length: 15 amino acids. The V end lost 2 bases, the J end lost 2 bases, and 13 bases lay between the germline ends. CDR3 protein: CASSYKESTPYEQYF. The CDR3 DNA reads as TGTGCCAGCAGTTACAAGGAATCCACCCCCTACGAGCAGTACTTC.

This clonotype was detected many times. The J gene is TRBJ1-4, the V gene TRBV27; 8 bases match TRBD1. Losses at the gene ends were 6 bases for V and 0 bases for J; bases not matched to a gene: 6. CDR1 is MNHEY and CDR2 is SMNVEV in the germline V gene (reference sequence). CDR3 length: 16 amino acids. CDR3 region: CASRTGVAATNEKLFF. DNA of the CDR3: TGTGCCAGCAGGACAGGGGTTGCCGCAACTAATGAAAAACTGTTTTTT.

This clonotype has at least ten counts. The DNA of the CDR3 is TGTGCCAGCAGTTCGCAGGGGGTCCAGCCCCAGCATTTT. This encodes CASSSQGVQPQHF. This chain connects TRBV12-3 or TRBV12-4 to TRBJ1-5; 7 bases agree with TRBD1. The CDR3 runs 13 residues. J lost 7 bases, V lost 4 bases, and 4 bases had no gene match.

In the case of this clonotype: Just one base apart from a much larger clone, this may be a read error. This rearrangement joins TRBV20-1 to TRBJ2-1; D possibly corresponds to TRBD2 (5 bases). Germline V CDR1 and CDR2: DFQATT, SNEGSKA (reference sequence). This CDR3 comprises 17 residues. The CDR3 DNA follows: TGCAGTGCTAGAGCCCCCACAGCGGTGAGCTCCTACAATGAGCAGTTGTTC. This codes for CSARAPTAVSSYNEQLF.

The table lists this clonotype with many counts. The chain recombines TRBV19 with TRBJ2-5; D may match TRBD1 or TRBD2 (5 bases each). Germline CDR1 LNHDA, CDR2 SQIVND (reference sequence). Trimming shortened V by 3 bases and J by 4 bases, and 15 bases separated the two germline ends. The CDR3 has 15 amino acids. The CDR3 DNA sequence: TGTGCCAGTAGTATTATAGCAGGTGGGACAGAGACCCAGTACTTC. Translated, it gives CASSIIAGGTETQYF. Based on the CDR3 plus reference TRBV19 and TRBJ2-5, the full variable domain is DGGITQSPKYLFRKEGQNVTLSCEQNLNHDAMYWYRQDPGQGLRLIYYSQIVNDFQKGDIAEGYSVSREKKESFPLTVTSAQKNPTAFYLCASSIIAGGTETQYFGPGTRLLVL.

This clonotype has a count of ten or more. The rearrangement links TRBV5-4 to TRBJ2-3; 9 nucleotides line up with TRBD2. Germline values: CDR1 SGHNT, CDR2 YYREEE (reference sequence). The CDR3 spans 16 residues. V lost 1 base to trimming and J lost 2 bases; unmatched junction nucleotides: 5. This CDR3 reads CASSLPSGRTTDTQYF. The CDR3 DNA follows: TGTGCCAGCAGCTTGCCCAGCGGGAGGACCACAGATACGCAGTATTTT.

Worth noting for this clonotype: A much larger clone lies one base from this, so it may be a read error. Given the absence of the conserved phenylalanine or tryptophan at the CDR3 end, a read error is likely. This chain joins TRBV27 and TRBJ2-4; no firm D call. The CDR3 sequence is 14 residues long. Germline assignment: CDR1 MNHEY and CDR2 SMNVEV (reference sequence). V gave up 6 bases and J gave up 2 bases, with 11 bases separating them. The CDR3, as DNA: TGTGCCAGCAGATTGGACGGGTCCAAAAACATTCAGTACCTC. Its protein product is CASRLDGSKNIQYL.

This clonotype was recorded many times. The rearrangement joins TRBV18 to TRBJ2-1; the match to TRBD2 covers 14 bases. This CDR3 has 20 amino acids. Trimming at V came to 5 bases and at J to 0 bases, leaving 12 bases not matched to a gene. Germline CDR1 is KGHSH and CDR2 is LQKENI. CDR3 in amino acids: CASSATGLAGAGGSYNEQFF. In DNA, the CDR3 is TGTGCCAGCTCAGCTACGGGACTAGCGGGAGCGGGGGGCTCCTACAATGAGCAGTTCTTC.

The chain joins TRBV18 to TRBJ2-7, with a weak D call TRBD2 (7 bases). The V gene lost 2 bases and the J gene lost 3 bases, with 11 bases spanning the gap. CDR3 length: 14 amino acids. CDR1 and CDR2 (germline): KGHSH, LQKENI. The CDR3 nucleotides are TGTGCCAGCTCACCAGAGGGGGGGAGCTACGAGCAGTACTTC. Residues: CASSPEGGSYEQYF. The full variable domain, rest sourced from reference TRBV18 and TRBJ2-7, is NAGVMQNPRHLVRRRGQEARLRCSPMKGHSHVYWYRQLPEEGLKFMVYLQKENIIDESGMPKERFSAEFPKEGPSILRIQQVVRGDSAAYFCASSPEGGSYEQYFGPGTRLTVT.

This clonotype has at least ten counts. CDR3 protein: CASRKTPGTGSSGEQYF. The CDR3 DNA follows: TGTGCCAGCAGGAAAACGCCCGGGACTGGGAGTTCGGGGGAGCAGTACTTC. V is TRBV27 and J is TRBJ2-7; TRBD2 is a possible D gene (6 bases). CDR3 length: 17 amino acids. Looked up from germline, CDR1 is MNHEY and CDR2 is SMNVEV (reference sequence). Trimming removed 6 bases from V and 7 bases from J, with 28 bases in between.

This clonotype was observed many times. This chain uses TRBV5-1 with TRBJ1-2, with D hard to call. CDR3 length equals 14 residues. From germline, CDR1 is SGHRS and CDR2 YFSETQ. V was clipped by 0 bases and J by 1 base, with 7 bases between them. This chain's CDR3 is CASSLEAGNYGYTF. CDR3 sequence (DNA): TGCGCCAGCAGCTTGGAGGCGGGTAACTATGGCTACACCTTC.

This clonotype was observed a handful of times. The chain is built from TRBV5-5 and TRBJ2-2; D perhaps matches TRBD2 (6 bases). V was clipped by 5 bases and J by 6 bases, with 17 bases between them. This CDR3 comprises 15 residues. Looked up from germline, CDR1 is SGHKS and CDR2 is YYEKEE (reference sequence). As DNA, the CDR3 is TGTGCCAGCAGACCGACCCCTAGCGCCGCCGGGGAGCTGTTTTTT. Amino acid sequence: CASRPTPSAAGELFF. Full variable domain (remainder filled in from reference TRBV5-5 and TRBJ2-2): DAGVTQSPTHLIKTRGQQVTLRCSPISGHKSVSWYQQVLGQGPQFIFQYYEKEERGRGNFPDRFSARQFPNYSSELNVNALLLGDSALYLCASRPTPSAAGELFFGEGSRLTVL.

This clonotype has a handful of counts. The chain employs TRBV27 and TRBJ2-7; D possibly corresponds to TRBD1 (6 bases). V was pared by 0 bases and J by 2 bases, with 11 bases between. From germline, CDR1 is MNHEY and CDR2 SMNVEV (reference sequence). This CDR3 region has 15 residues. The CDR3 region has the DNA TGTGCCAGCAGTTTATCAGGGCAGGGGCCCTACGAGCAGTACTTC. Its protein is CASSLSGQGPYEQYF.

There are a few counts of this clonotype. The chain couples TRBV7-2 to TRBJ2-1; no clear D. Germline-derived CDR1 and CDR2 are SGHTA and FQGNSA. V lost 5 bases and J 3 bases, leaving 14 bases between the germline ends. There are 15 residues in the CDR3. The CDR3 spells CASSIRLTLYNEQFF. DNA of the CDR3: TGTGCCAGCAGCATAAGACTTACCCTCTACAATGAGCAGTTCTTC.

This clonotype has a count of ten or more. The CDR3 loop is CASSRDPVGTEAFF. In nucleotides, the CDR3 is TGTGCCAGCAGCCGAGACCCCGTCGGCACTGAAGCTTTCTTT. The V call is TRBV7-3, the J call TRBJ1-1; D not resolved. The CDR3 has 14 residues. The V gene lost 5 bases and the J gene lost 4 bases, with 14 bases spanning the gap. The germline CDR1 and CDR2 sequences are SGHTA and FQGTGA.

At least ten counts were recorded for this clonotype. Written as DNA, the CDR3 is TGTGCCAGCAGTCGCCTCGGACAGGGAGGGAGGTCCAAAAACATTCAGTACTTC. Translated: CASSRLGQGGRSKNIQYF. The chain employs TRBV12-3 or TRBV12-4 and TRBJ2-4; possibly TRBD1 for D (8 bases). There are 18 residues in the CDR3. With 5 bases removed from V and 2 bases from J, the gap between germline ends came to 22 bases.

This sequence joins TRBV15 and TRBJ2-1; TRBD1 matches 8 bases. CDR3 length: 14 amino acids. The V gene's germline CDR1 is LNHNV and CDR2 YYDKDF (reference sequence). J lost 1 base, V lost 6 bases, and 2 bases had no gene match. The CDR3 sequence: CATRDRVSYNEQFF. The CDR3 nucleotides read TGTGCCACCAGGGACAGGGTTTCCTACAATGAGCAGTTCTTC.

By sample fraction, this clonotype is medium-sized. The chain combines TRBV3-1 with TRBJ2-5; TRBD2 agrees at 9 bases. CDR3 size: 17 residues. V lost 0 bases, J lost 3 bases, and 8 bases stayed unmatched. Germline CDR1 LGHDT, CDR2 YNNKEL (reference sequence). CDR3 DNA: TGTGCCAGCAGCCAAGATCGGGACCTAGCGGGAAAAGAGACCCAGTACTTC. The encoded protein is CASSQDRDLAGKETQYF.

This clonotype was seen ten or more times. DNA for the CDR3: TGCGCCAGCAGCAAGGTCAGGCCGGACACTGAAGCTTTCTTT. Protein: CASSKVRPDTEAFF. V usage is TRBV5-1 and J usage is TRBJ1-1, with D unresolved. V shed 4 bases and J shed 3 bases, with 13 bases lying between them. The germline V gene encodes CDR1 SGHRS and CDR2 YFSETQ. The CDR3 is made up of 14 amino acids.

Ten or more counts support this clonotype. The CDR3 loop is CSVEETERPNYGYTF. As DNA, the CDR3 is TGCAGCGTTGAAGAAACAGAACGACCTAACTATGGCTACACCTTC. The J gene is TRBJ1-2, the V gene TRBV29-1; D gene ambiguous. Trimming removed 0 bases at V and 0 bases at J, with 11 bases between. The CDR3 consists of 15 residues. Germline V gene lookup returns CDR1 SQVTM and CDR2 ANQGSEA.

This clonotype came up many times. V and J are TRBV14 and TRBJ2-5; D not certain. V was pared by 6 bases and J by 0 bases, with 11 bases between. CDR1 SGHDN and CDR2 FVKESK come from the germline V gene. The CDR3 loop spans 14 amino acids. The CDR3 nucleotides are TGTGCCAGCAGTCCTACCAATTACCAAGAGACCCAGTACTTC. Translating gives CASSPTNYQETQYF.

This clonotype is categorized as medium-sized. This chain uses TRBV2 with TRBJ2-1; 8 bases are shared with TRBD2. The germline CDR1 and CDR2 sequences are SNHLY and FYNNEI. The V segment lost 2 bases and the J segment 1 base; nucleotides outside the gene matches: 4. The CDR3 extends over 16 amino acids. Written as DNA, the CDR3 is TGTGCCAGCAGTGAACGTAGCGGGATATCCTACAATGAGCAGTTCTTC. Protein: CASSERSGISYNEQFF.